Sequencing of this T cell receptor (beta chain) was carried out in a study of shared clonotypes between healthy human individuals. Every donor was a Caucasian adult from Nashville, Tennessee. Sequencing was performed with immunoSEQ multiplex PCR; in TCRdb, only in-frame clones are kept and a portion is missing. The top ten hold about 0.39% of the sample, which has 2 million to 2.5 million clones, over 85% seen once. CDR3 length: 17 amino acids. Trimming cost V 7 bases and J 0 bases; bases outside gene matches: 10. CDR1 and CDR2 from the germline V gene are MDHEN and SYDVKM. Sequencing input: naive CD4+ T cells from PBMCs. Subset: CD45RA+ positively selected. The J gene is TRBJ2-1, the V gene TRBV28; 9 bases are shared with TRBD2. This TCR came from a man aged 18 to 30 in good health. Some clones in this sample may be carry-over from other donors' samples. The CDR3 DNA reads as TGTGCCAGCACCACGAGCGGGAGGTTAGTCTCCTACAATGAGCAGTTCTTC. This codes for CASTTSGRLVSYNEQFF. Looking up the rest from reference TRBV28 and TRBJ2-1 gives the full variable domain: DVKVTQSSRYLVKRTGEKVFLECVQDMDHENMFWYRQDPGLGLRLIYFSYDVKMKEKGDIPEGYSVSREKKERFSLILESASTNQTSMYLCASTTSGRLVSYNEQFFGPGTRLTVL.